Below, one T cell receptor beta chain is given with its context. The sample comes from a study of T-cell reconstitution after alpha-beta-depleted transplantation in children. This sample's TCRbeta library carried unique molecular identifier barcodes. A single record per CDR3 protein comes from TCRdb applying MiXCR to the PCR reads. The table includes approximately 390,000 distinct CDR3 sequences, approximately 11% detected once. Germline V gene lookup returns CDR1 SGHRS and CDR2 YFSETQ. The CDR3 extends over 15 amino acids. V was shortened by 0 bases and J by 4 bases, with 13 bases between the two germline ends.

The clonotype was recovered from a human donor who donated a stem cell graft to a child with acute myeloid leukemia. The sample here was PBMCs from the stem cell graft donor, taken from the stem cell graft. The chain uses TRBV5-1 and TRBJ2-5; a weak D match, TRBD1 (5 bases). The CDR3 sequence: CASSLGAGMGETQYF. Here the CDR3 DNA reads TGCGCCAGCAGCTTGGGTGCAGGGATGGGAGAGACCCAGTACTTC.